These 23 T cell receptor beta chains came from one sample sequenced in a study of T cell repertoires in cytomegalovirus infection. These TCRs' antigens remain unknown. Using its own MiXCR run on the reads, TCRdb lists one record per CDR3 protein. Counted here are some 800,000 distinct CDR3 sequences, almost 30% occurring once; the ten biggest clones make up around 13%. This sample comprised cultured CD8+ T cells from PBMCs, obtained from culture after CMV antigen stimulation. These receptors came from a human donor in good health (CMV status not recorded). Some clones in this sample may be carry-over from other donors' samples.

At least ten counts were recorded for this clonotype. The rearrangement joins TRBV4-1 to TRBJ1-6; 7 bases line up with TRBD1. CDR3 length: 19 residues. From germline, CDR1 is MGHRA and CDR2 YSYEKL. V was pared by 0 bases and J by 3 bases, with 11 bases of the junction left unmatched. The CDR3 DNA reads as TGCGCCAGCAGCCAAGATCCAAACGTCCGGGACAGCTATAATTCACCCCTCCACTTT. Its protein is CASSQDPNVRDSYNSPLHF.

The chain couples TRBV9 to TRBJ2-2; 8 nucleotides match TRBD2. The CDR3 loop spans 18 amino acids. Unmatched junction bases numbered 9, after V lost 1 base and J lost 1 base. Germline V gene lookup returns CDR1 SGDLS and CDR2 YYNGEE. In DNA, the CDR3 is TGTGCCAGCAGCGTACGTCCAGCGGGGGCCCGGAACACCGGGGAGCTGTTTTTT. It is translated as CASSVRPAGARNTGELFF.

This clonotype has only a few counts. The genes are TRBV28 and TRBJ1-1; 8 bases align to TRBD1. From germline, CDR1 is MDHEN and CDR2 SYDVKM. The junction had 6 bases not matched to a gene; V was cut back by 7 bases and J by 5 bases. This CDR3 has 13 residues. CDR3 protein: CASNPGGKTEAFF. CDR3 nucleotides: TGTGCCAGCAATCCAGGGGGCAAAACTGAAGCTTTCTTT. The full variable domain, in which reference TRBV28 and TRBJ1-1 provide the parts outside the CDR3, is DVKVTQSSRYLVKRTGEKVFLECVQDMDHENMFWYRQDPGLGLRLIYFSYDVKMKEKGDIPEGYSVSREKKERFSLILESASTNQTSMYLCASNPGGKTEAFFGQGTRLTVV.

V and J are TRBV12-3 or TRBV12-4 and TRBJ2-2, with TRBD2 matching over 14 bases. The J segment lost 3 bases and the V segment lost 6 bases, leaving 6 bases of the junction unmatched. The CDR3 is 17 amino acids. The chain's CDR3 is CASSGLAGGPHTGELFF. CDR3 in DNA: TGTGCCAGCAGCGGACTAGCGGGGGGACCCCACACCGGGGAGCTGTTTTTT.

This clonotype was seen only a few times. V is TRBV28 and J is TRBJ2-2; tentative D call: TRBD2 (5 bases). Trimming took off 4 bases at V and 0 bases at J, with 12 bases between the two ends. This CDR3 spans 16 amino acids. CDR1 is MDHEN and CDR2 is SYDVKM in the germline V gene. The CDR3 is CASSSRALSNTGELFF. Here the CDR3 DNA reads TGTGCCAGCAGTTCGAGGGCCCTTTCGAACACCGGGGAGCTGTTTTTT.

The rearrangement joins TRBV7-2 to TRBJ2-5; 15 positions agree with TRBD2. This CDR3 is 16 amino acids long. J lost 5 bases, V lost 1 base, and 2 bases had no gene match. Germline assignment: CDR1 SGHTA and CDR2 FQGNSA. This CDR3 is CASSLGGLAGGETQYF. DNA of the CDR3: TGTGCCAGCAGCTTAGGGGGACTAGCGGGAGGTGAGACCCAGTACTTC. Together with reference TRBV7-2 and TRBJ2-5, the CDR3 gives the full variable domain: GAGVSQSPSNKVTEKGKDVELRCDPISGHTALYWYRQSLGQGLEFLIYFQGNSAPDKSGLPSDRFSAERTGGSVSTLTIQRTQQEDSAVYLCASSLGGLAGGETQYFGPGTRLLVL.

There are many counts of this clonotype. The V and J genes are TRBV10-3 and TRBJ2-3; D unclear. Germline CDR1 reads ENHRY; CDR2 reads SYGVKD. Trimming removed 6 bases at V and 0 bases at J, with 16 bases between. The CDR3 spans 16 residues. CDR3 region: CAIRASDGASTDTQYF. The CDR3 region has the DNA TGTGCCATCAGAGCCTCGGACGGCGCTAGCACAGATACGCAGTATTTT.

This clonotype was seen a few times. CDR3 DNA sequence: TGTGCCAGCAGCTCCCCTCCTCACGCGAACACCGGGGAGCTGTTTTTT. This gives the protein CASSSPPHANTGELFF. This chain joins TRBV7-9 and TRBJ2-2, with D unresolved. The CDR3 has 16 amino acids. Trimming stripped 4 bases from V and 0 bases from J, with 12 bases between. Germline V lookup: CDR1 SEHNR, CDR2 FQNEAQ (reference sequence).

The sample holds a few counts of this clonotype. The CDR3 protein is CASSFSGGQGELFF. The DNA for the CDR3 is TGTGCCAGCAGTTTTAGTGGGGGCCAGGGGGAGCTGTTTTTT. The chain recombines TRBV12-3 or TRBV12-4 with TRBJ2-2; a possible D gene is TRBD1 (6 bases). Between the trimmed V and J ends, which lost 3 bases and 8 bases, there was a span of 13 bases. The CDR3 has 14 amino acids.

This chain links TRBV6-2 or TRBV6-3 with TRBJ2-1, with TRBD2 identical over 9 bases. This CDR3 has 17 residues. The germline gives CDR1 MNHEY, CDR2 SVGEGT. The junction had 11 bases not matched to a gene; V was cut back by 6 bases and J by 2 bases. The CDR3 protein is CASSPRGLAGTYNEQFF. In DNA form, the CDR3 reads TGTGCCAGCAGCCCACGAGGGCTAGCGGGAACCTACAATGAGCAGTTCTTC.

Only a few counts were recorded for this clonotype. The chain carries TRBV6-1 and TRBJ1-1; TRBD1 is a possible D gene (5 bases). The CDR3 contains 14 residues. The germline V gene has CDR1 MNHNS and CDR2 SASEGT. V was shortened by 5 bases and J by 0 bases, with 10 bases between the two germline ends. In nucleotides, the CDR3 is TGTGCCAGCAGTAAGACGGACATGAACACTGAAGCTTTCTTT. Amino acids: CASSKTDMNTEAFF.

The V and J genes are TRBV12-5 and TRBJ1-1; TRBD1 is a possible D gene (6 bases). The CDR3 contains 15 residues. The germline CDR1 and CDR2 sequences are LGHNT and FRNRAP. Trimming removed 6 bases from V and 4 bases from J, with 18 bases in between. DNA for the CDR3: TGTGCTAGTGGGTTATACAGGGTGCGGAGCACTGAAGCTTTCTTT. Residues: CASGLYRVRSTEAFF.

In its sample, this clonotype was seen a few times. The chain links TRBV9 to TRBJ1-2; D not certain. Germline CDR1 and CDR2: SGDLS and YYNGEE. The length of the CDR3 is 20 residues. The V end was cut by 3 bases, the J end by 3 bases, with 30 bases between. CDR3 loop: CASSARVPNDNSRSHYGYTF. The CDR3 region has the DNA TGTGCCAGCAGCGCGAGGGTCCCTAACGACAACTCGAGATCGCACTATGGCTACACCTTC.

CDR3 protein: CASSQRQGTHEQYV. DNA of the CDR3: TGTGCCAGCAGCCAACGACAGGGAACCCACGAGCAGTACGTC. The V and J genes are TRBV6-2 or TRBV6-3 and TRBJ2-7; 7 bases fit TRBD1. With V trimmed by 6 bases and J by 5 bases, 10 bases remained unmatched. Germline CDR1 reads MNHEY; CDR2 reads SVGEGT. The CDR3 length is 14 residues.

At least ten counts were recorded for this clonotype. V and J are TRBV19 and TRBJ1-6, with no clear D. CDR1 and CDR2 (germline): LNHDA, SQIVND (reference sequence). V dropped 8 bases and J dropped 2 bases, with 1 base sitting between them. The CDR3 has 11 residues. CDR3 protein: CASPYNSPLHF. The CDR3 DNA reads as TGTGCCAGTCCCTATAATTCACCCCTCCACTTT.

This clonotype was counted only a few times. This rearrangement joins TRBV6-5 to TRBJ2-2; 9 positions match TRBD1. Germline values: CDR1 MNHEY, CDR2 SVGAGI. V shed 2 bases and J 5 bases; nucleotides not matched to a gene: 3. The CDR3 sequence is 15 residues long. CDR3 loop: CASSYGQGRTGELFF. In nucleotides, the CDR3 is TGTGCCAGCAGTTACGGACAGGGGAGGACCGGGGAGCTGTTTTTT.

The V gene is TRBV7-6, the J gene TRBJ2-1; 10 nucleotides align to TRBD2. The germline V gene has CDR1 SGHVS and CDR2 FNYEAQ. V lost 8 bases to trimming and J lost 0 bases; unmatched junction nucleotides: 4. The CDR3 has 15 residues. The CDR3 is CASRSGGSSYNEQFF. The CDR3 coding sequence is TGTGCCAGCCGTAGCGGGGGGAGCTCCTACAATGAGCAGTTCTTC.

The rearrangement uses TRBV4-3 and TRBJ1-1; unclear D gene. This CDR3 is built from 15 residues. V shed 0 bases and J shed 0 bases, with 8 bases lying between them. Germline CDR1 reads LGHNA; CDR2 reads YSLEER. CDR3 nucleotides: TGCGCCAGCAGCCAAGATAATGGTTTGAACACTGAAGCTTTCTTT. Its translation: CASSQDNGLNTEAFF.

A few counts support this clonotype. The DNA for the CDR3 is TGTGCCAGCAGTGGCCCCTGGACGGGAAACTATGGCTACACCTTC. This sequence encodes CASSGPWTGNYGYTF. This rearrangement joins TRBV28 to TRBJ1-2; the D is unclear. This CDR3 region has 15 residues. Germline CDR1 is MDHEN and CDR2 is SYDVKM. V shed 5 bases and J shed 2 bases, with 15 bases lying between them.

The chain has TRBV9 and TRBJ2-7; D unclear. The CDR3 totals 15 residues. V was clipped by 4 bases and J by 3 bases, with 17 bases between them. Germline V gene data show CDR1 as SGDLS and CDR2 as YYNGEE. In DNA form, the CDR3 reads TGTGCCAGCAGCCCCCGTTTCGAGAGACGCTACGAGCAGTACTTC. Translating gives CASSPRFERRYEQYF.

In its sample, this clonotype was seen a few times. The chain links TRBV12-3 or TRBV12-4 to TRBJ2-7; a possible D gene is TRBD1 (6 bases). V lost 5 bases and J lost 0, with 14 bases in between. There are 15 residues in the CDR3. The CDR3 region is CASSSPDRSSYEQYF. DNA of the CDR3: TGTGCCAGCAGTAGCCCAGACAGGAGCTCCTACGAGCAGTACTTC.

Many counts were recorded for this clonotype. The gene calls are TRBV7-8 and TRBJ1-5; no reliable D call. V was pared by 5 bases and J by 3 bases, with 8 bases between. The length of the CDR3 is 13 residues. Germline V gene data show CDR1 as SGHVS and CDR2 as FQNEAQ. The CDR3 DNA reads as TGTGCCAGCAGCCTTAACCCCAATCAGCCCCAGCATTTT. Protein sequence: CASSLNPNQPQHF.

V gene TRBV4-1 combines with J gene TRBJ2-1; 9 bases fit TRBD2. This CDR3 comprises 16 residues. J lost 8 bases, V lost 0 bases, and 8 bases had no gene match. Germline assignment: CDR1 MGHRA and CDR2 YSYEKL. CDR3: CASSQDAAGGPDEQFF. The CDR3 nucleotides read TGCGCCAGCAGCCAAGATGCTGCGGGGGGGCCCGATGAGCAGTTCTTC.